One and the same sample provided the 5 T cell receptor beta chains below, sequenced in a study of T cells after yellow fever vaccination. MiXCR, applied by TCRdb to the 5' RACE reads, yields one record per CDR3 protein. Found here are under 700,000 distinct CDR3 sequences, less than 20% of them singletons; the top ten hold 15% to 20%. The sequencing used PBMCs, collected less than 6 days after the first yellow fever vaccination. The receptors were sampled from a man younger than 35 who received the YFV17D yellow fever vaccine.

The genes are TRBV20-1 and TRBJ2-7; 7 bases match TRBD1. Germline CDR1 reads DFQATT; CDR2 reads SNEGSKA (reference sequence). This CDR3 contains 14 residues. Trimming took 0 bases from V and 3 from J; bases not matched to a gene: 5. The CDR3 DNA follows: TGCAGTGCTAGAGATCGGGACAGACGCTACGAGCAGTACGTC. Its protein is CSARDRDRRYEQYV.

This clonotype was seen a handful of times. The chain combines TRBV9 with TRBJ2-2; the match to TRBD2 covers 7 bases. This CDR3 has 17 amino acids. Per germline, CDR1 SGDLS and CDR2 YYNGEE. Losses at the gene ends were 3 bases for V and 3 bases for J; bases not matched to a gene: 11. The CDR3 reads CASSGIRGLADTGELFF. As DNA, the CDR3 is TGTGCCAGCAGCGGAATCCGCGGGCTAGCGGACACCGGGGAGCTGTTTTTT.

In this sample, this clonotype turned up a few times. The chain joins TRBV6-2 or TRBV6-3 to TRBJ1-1; D is perhaps TRBD1 (5 bases). Germline V CDR1 and CDR2: MNHEY, SVGEGT. The CDR3 sequence is 18 residues long. Trimming shortened V by 5 bases and J by 2 bases, and 24 bases separated the two germline ends. The CDR3 region has the DNA TGTGCCAGCAGTCGGGACGGAGATCCAAGGGGACTTAACACTGAAGCTTTCTTT. Amino acids: CASSRDGDPRGLNTEAFF.

The chain combines TRBV30 with TRBJ2-7, with D uncertain. V was clipped by 2 bases and J by 7 bases, with 15 bases between them. The V gene's germline CDR1 is GTSNPN and CDR2 SVGIG (reference sequence). The length of the CDR3 is 13 residues. The CDR3 nucleotides are TGTGCCTGGAGTCCCGGACCGTTGGAAGAGCAGTACTTC. Its translation: CAWSPGPLEEQYF.

V gene TRBV9 combines with J gene TRBJ2-5, with D maybe TRBD1 (7 bases). This CDR3 has 17 amino acids. The germline gives CDR1 SGDLS, CDR2 YYNGEE. Trimming stripped 2 bases from V and 4 bases from J, with 21 bases between. The CDR3 DNA reads TGTGCCAGCAGCGTGGGAAAGAGGAGGGGGCCCACAGAGACCCAGTACTTC. Translating it yields CASSVGKRRGPTETQYF.